Here is one T cell receptor beta chain with its context. The data derive from a study of cytomegalovirus exposure and HLA in healthy donors. Vbeta (60) and Jbeta (13) primers were used in the PCR. Sequencing used immunoSEQ multiplex PCR; TCRdb keeps in-frame clones, though not all of them. The profile covers some 100,000 clones, with roughly four fifths appearing a single time and 8% to 13% taken by the ten largest. The length of the CDR3 is 14 residues. J lost 7 bases, V lost 4 bases, and 9 bases had no gene match. The germline V gene has CDR1 SGHNT and CDR2 YYREEE (reference sequence). Specimen: PBMCs. This receptor was obtained from a man aged 45-65 years in good health and CMV-seronegative. V usage is TRBV5-4 and J usage is TRBJ2-7, with 9 bases lining up with TRBD1. CDR3 in DNA: TGTGCCAGCAGCCAGGACAGGGGAAGAGGGGAGCAGTACTTC. Its protein product is CASSQDRGRGEQYF.